Shown below are 24 T cell receptor beta chains from a single sample sequenced in a study of blood T cell repertoires in COVID-19. The protocol was immunoSEQ multiplex PCR, while the TCRdb copy is restricted to in-frame clones and leaves out a portion. The sample yields under 35,000 clones, around nine tenths seen once. Source material: peripheral blood. These TCRs come from a human donor with active COVID-19. The donor label of this sample is uncertain.

The chain couples TRBV7-8 to TRBJ2-2; 8 nucleotides match TRBD1. The trim removed 2 bases at V and 6 bases at J, leaving 5 bases unmatched. The germline CDR1 and CDR2 sequences are SGHVS and FQNEAQ. CDR3 length equals 15 residues. CDR3 bases: TGTGCCAGCAGCTTAAGAGGGACAGGTGCCGGGGAGCTGTTTTTT. This sequence encodes CASSLRGTGAGELFF.

There are a few counts of this clone. The V and J genes are TRBV7-9 and TRBJ1-2, with D possibly matching TRBD1 (6 bases). This CDR3 comprises 13 residues. V was clipped by 11 bases and J by 3 bases, with 16 bases between them. CDR1 and CDR2 from the germline V gene are SEHNR and FQNEAQ (reference sequence). DNA of the CDR3: TGTGCCCCTGGGCAGGGGCAGGACTATGGCTACACCTTC. It codes for CAPGQGQDYGYTF.

The rearrangement joins TRBV9 to TRBJ1-5; no clear D. The ends were cut back, 4 bases at V and 7 bases at J, with 15 bases in the middle. The CDR3 has 14 residues. Germline lookup yields CDR1 SGDLS and CDR2 YYNGEE. The CDR3 sequence: CASSPAWGGQPQHF. The DNA for the CDR3 is TGTGCCAGCAGCCCTGCTTGGGGAGGCCAGCCCCAGCATTTT.

The CDR3 DNA reads as TGTGCCAGCAGCCAAGACGGGACAGTAGCTTTCTTT. Its translation: CASSQDGTVAFF. This chain connects TRBV14 to TRBJ1-1; 7 bases align to TRBD1. Germline V gives CDR1 SGHDN, CDR2 FVKESK. V trimming: 0 bases; J trimming: 10 bases; junction bases outside the gene matches: 2. CDR3 length: 12 residues.

The V gene is TRBV6-2 or TRBV6-3, the J gene TRBJ2-1; 10 bases are shared with TRBD2. V shed 4 bases, J shed 8 bases, and the junction held 14 bases outside the gene matches. Looked up from germline, CDR1 is MNHEY and CDR2 is SVGEGT. The CDR3 loop spans 17 amino acids. CDR3: CASSSPVSGGVWHEQFF. The CDR3 nucleotides are TGTGCCAGCAGTTCCCCCGTCAGCGGGGGGGTCTGGCATGAGCAGTTCTTC.

This rearrangement joins TRBV2 to TRBJ1-6, with unresolved D. The V gene lost 4 bases and the J gene lost 9 bases, with 13 bases spanning the gap. This CDR3 region has 14 residues. Germline CDR1 SNHLY, CDR2 FYNNEI. The CDR3: CASSARGNGSPLHF. In nucleotides, the CDR3 is TGTGCCAGCAGTGCCCGGGGAAATGGTTCACCCCTCCACTTT. The variable domain in full, with the rest retrieved from reference TRBV2 and TRBJ1-6, is EPEVTQTPSHQVTQMGQEVILRCVPISNHLYFYWYRQILGQKVEFLVSFYNNEISEKSEIFDDQFSVERPDGSNFTLKIRSTKLEDSAMYFCASSARGNGSPLHFGNGTRLTVT.

This clone was counted only a few times. This chain connects TRBV29-1 to TRBJ1-5; no clear D gene. Germline loops: CDR1 SQVTM, CDR2 ANQGSEA. Trimming removed 4 bases at V and 0 bases at J, with 7 bases between. This CDR3 contains 13 residues. Written as DNA, the CDR3 is TGCAGCGTTGGTGTCGGTAGCAATCAGCCCCAGCATTTT. It translates to CSVGVGSNQPQHF. Full variable domain (missing parts from reference TRBV29-1 and TRBJ1-5): SAVISQKPSRDICQRGTSLTIQCQVDSQVTMMFWYRQQPGQSLTLIATANQGSEATYESGFVIDKFPISRPNLTFSTLTVSNMSPEDSSIYLCSVGVGSNQPQHFGDGTRLSIL.

The CDR3 DNA is TGTGCCAGTAGTCCTCACTTGGGGACAGCGAACACCGGGGAGCTGTTTTTT. It encodes CASSPHLGTANTGELFF. The chain links TRBV19 to TRBJ2-2, with 7 bases aligning to TRBD1. This CDR3 comprises 17 residues. Germline V gene lookup returns CDR1 LNHDA and CDR2 SQIVND (reference sequence). The junction had 9 bases not matched to a gene; V was cut back by 5 bases and J by 0 bases. The entire variable domain, with the rest obtained from reference TRBV19 and TRBJ2-2, is as follows: DGGITQSPKYLFRKEGQNVTLSCEQNLNHDAMYWYRQDPGQGLRLIYYSQIVNDFQKGDIAEGYSVSREKKESFPLTVTSAQKNPTAFYLCASSPHLGTANTGELFFGEGSRLTVL.

The J gene is TRBJ2-3, the V gene TRBV11-3; D is unclear. Germline CDR1 and CDR2: SGHNT and YENEEA. V was cut by 0 bases and J by 4 bases, with 5 bases left in between. The CDR3 totals 13 residues. The CDR3 protein is CASSLEEADTQYF. The CDR3 coding sequence is TGTGCCAGCAGCTTAGAAGAGGCAGATACGCAGTATTTT.

The rearrangement joins TRBV7-8 to TRBJ2-3, with 7 positions matching TRBD1. J was trimmed by 2 bases and V by 5 bases; bases with no gene match: 16. The CDR3 is 18 residues long. Germline V lookup: CDR1 SGHVS, CDR2 FQNEAQ. For the CDR3, the DNA is TGTGCCAGCAGCCGAGGCCCTGTGGCGCAGGGGGTCACAGATACGCAGTATTTT. Protein product: CASSRGPVAQGVTDTQYF.

The J gene is TRBJ2-1, the V gene TRBV5-6; 9 nucleotides agree with TRBD2. The junction had 3 bases not matched to a gene; V was cut back by 0 bases and J by 2 bases. This CDR3 is built from 16 residues. Per the germline V gene, CDR1 is SGHDT and CDR2 is YYEEEE. In DNA form, the CDR3 reads TGTGCCAGCAGCTTGGCTGCTAGCGGGGCCTACAATGAGCAGTTCTTC. The encoded protein is CASSLAASGAYNEQFF. Combining the CDR3 with reference TRBV5-6 and TRBJ2-1 gives the whole variable domain DAGVTQSPTHLIKTRGQQVTLRCSPKSGHDTVSWYQQALGQGPQFIFQYYEEEERQRGNFPDRFSGHQFPNYSSELNVNALLLGDSALYLCASSLAASGAYNEQFFGPGTRLTVL.

The chain links TRBV7-6 to TRBJ2-5; 8 nucleotides line up with TRBD2. J was trimmed by 1 base and V by 5 bases; bases with no gene match: 9. The CDR3 consists of 16 residues. CDR1 and CDR2 (germline): SGHVS, FNYEAQ. The CDR3 protein is CASSLGLARGQETQYF. As DNA, the CDR3 is TGTGCCAGCAGCCTTGGACTAGCTAGGGGCCAAGAGACCCAGTACTTC.

In its sample, this clone was seen once. CDR3 sequence reads: CASSSPGQGNTEAFF. The CDR3, as DNA: TGTGCCAGCAGCTCACCGGGACAGGGGAACACTGAAGCTTTCTTT. J is TRBJ1-1 and V is TRBV5-5; 9 positions match TRBD1. CDR1 and CDR2 from the germline V gene are SGHKS and YYEKEE (reference sequence). Trimming took 3 bases from V and 1 from J; bases not matched to a gene: 4. This CDR3 has 15 residues.

The gene calls are TRBV4-1 and TRBJ1-6, with D unclear. CDR1 MGHRA and CDR2 YSYEKL come from the germline V gene. V lost 3 bases to trimming and J lost 3 bases, with 6 bases between them. The CDR3 totals 14 residues. The CDR3 bases are TGCGCCAGCAGCCACGAGGGCTATAATTCACCCCTCCACTTT. Its translation: CASSHEGYNSPLHF.

This sequence joins TRBV2 and TRBJ1-2; maybe TRBD1 (5 bases). Per germline, CDR1 SNHLY and CDR2 FYNNEI. The CDR3 length is 17 residues. V was pared by 6 bases and J by 8 bases, with 28 bases between. DNA of the CDR3: TGTGCCAGCAGCATACTCAGGGTTTCTGCCGCGGCGTCGGGCTACACCTTC. As protein: CASSILRVSAAASGYTF.

J is TRBJ1-5 and V is TRBV19; 9 nucleotides line up with TRBD1. Germline values: CDR1 LNHDA, CDR2 SQIVND (reference sequence). V lost 7 bases, J lost 10 bases, and 23 bases stayed unmatched. This CDR3 region has 18 residues. For the CDR3, the DNA is TGTGCCAGTACTTTTAGGACAGGGGAGTTCAGGCTTAAAGTTCCCCAGCATTTT. It codes for CASTFRTGEFRLKVPQHF.

V gene TRBV28 combines with J gene TRBJ1-3; D is ambiguous. The CDR3 consists of 14 residues. V dropped 3 bases and J dropped 4 bases, with 10 bases sitting between them. Germline lookup yields CDR1 MDHEN and CDR2 SYDVKM. CDR3 sequence (DNA): TGTGCCAGCAGTTTGCGGAGAACGGGAAACACCATATATTTT. Amino acids: CASSLRRTGNTIYF.

The rearrangement joins TRBV3-1 (or the pseudogene TRBV3-2) to TRBJ2-7; 10 bases fit TRBD1. With V trimmed by 1 base and J by 5 bases, 5 bases remained unmatched. Germline lookup yields CDR1 LGHDT and CDR2 YNNKEL (reference sequence). The CDR3 has 15 amino acids. The CDR3 nucleotides are TGTGCCAGCAGCCAAGTGGACAGGGGGTGGCACGAGCAGTACTTC. Its protein product is CASSQVDRGWHEQYF.

This clone was counted once. The V and J genes are TRBV4-3 and TRBJ2-7; the D gene is possibly TRBD2 (5 bases). Trimming took off 4 bases at V and 1 base at J, with 11 bases between the two ends. This CDR3 has 14 residues. From germline, CDR1 is LGHNA and CDR2 YSLEER. The CDR3 nucleotides are TGCGCCAGCAGCCTTGGACCGGGATCCTACGAGCAGTACTTC. It specifies CASSLGPGSYEQYF.

CDR3 nucleotide sequence: TGTGCCAGCGAACCGAGGGTAGCGGGGGGTTTCGAGCAGTACTTC. Protein sequence: CASEPRVAGGFEQYF. V gene TRBV27 combines with J gene TRBJ2-7; the match to TRBD2 covers 10 bases. CDR3 length: 15 amino acids. Germline trimming cut 8 bases from V and 6 bases from J; bases unmatched to any gene: 13. Germline V gene data show CDR1 as MNHEY and CDR2 as SMNVEV (reference sequence).

The chain carries TRBV7-3 and TRBJ1-1, with D possibly matching TRBD1 (6 bases). Germline V lookup: CDR1 SGHTA, CDR2 FQGTGA. The CDR3 is 15 residues long. The V end lost 2 bases, the J end lost 2 bases, and 12 bases lay between the germline ends. CDR3 loop: CASSLGGLVNTEAFF. The CDR3 coding sequence is TGTGCCAGCAGCTTAGGGGGCTTGGTAAACACTGAAGCTTTCTTT.

This clone was seen just once. The V and J genes are TRBV20-1 and TRBJ2-1; TRBD2 aligns across 16 bases. The CDR3 spans 19 residues. Germline V lookup: CDR1 DFQATT, CDR2 SNEGSKA (reference sequence). The trim removed 3 bases at V and 2 bases at J, leaving 10 bases unmatched. The CDR3 region has the DNA TGCAGTGCTAGTCTCACCGGGACTAGCGGGGGGGCCGCCTACAATGAGCAGTTCTTC. It specifies CSASLTGTSGGAAYNEQFF.

The chain recombines TRBV5-4 with TRBJ2-7; D might be TRBD1 (5 bases). Germline-derived CDR1 and CDR2 are SGHNT and YYREEE (reference sequence). CDR3 length: 15 amino acids. Trimming removed 0 bases from V and 2 bases from J, with 12 bases in between. As DNA, the CDR3 is TGTGCCAGCAGCTTGGCAGGGTCTACCCCCTACGAGCAGTACTTC. Protein sequence: CASSLAGSTPYEQYF. The full variable domain, its missing parts supplied by reference TRBV5-4 and TRBJ2-7, is ETGVTQSPTHLIKTRGQQVTLRCSSQSGHNTVSWYQQALGQGPQFIFQYYREEENGRGNFPPRFSGLQFPNYSSELNVNALELDDSALYLCASSLAGSTPYEQYFGPGTRLTVT.

The rearrangement joins TRBV7-9 to TRBJ1-1; D unresolved. Germline V lookup: CDR1 SEHNR, CDR2 FQNEAQ (reference sequence). V was shortened by 1 base and J by 5 bases, with 8 bases between the two germline ends. This CDR3 region has 13 residues. Here the CDR3 reads CASSLDMETEAFF. The CDR3 DNA reads as TGTGCCAGCAGCTTAGACATGGAGACTGAAGCTTTCTTT.